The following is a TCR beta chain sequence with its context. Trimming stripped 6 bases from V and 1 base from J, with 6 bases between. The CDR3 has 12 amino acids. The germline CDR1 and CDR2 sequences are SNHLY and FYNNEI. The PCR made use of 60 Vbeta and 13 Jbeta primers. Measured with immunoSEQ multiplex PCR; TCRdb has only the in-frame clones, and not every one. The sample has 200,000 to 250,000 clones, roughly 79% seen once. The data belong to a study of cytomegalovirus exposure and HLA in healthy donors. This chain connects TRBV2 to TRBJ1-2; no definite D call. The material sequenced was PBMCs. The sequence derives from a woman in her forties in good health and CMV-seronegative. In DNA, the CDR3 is TGTGCCAGCAGACCCGGTAACTATGGCTACACCTTC. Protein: CASRPGNYGYTF.